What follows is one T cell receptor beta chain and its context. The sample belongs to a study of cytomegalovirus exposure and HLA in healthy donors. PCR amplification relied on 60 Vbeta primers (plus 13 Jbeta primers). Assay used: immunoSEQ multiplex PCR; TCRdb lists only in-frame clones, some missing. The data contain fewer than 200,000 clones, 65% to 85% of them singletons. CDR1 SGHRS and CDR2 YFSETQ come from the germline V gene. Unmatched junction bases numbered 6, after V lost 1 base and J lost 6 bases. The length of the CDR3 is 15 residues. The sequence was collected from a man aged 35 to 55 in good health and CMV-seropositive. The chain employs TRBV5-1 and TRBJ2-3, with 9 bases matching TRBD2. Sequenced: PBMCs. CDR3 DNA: TGCGCCAGCAGCTTGATGGCTAGCGGGATGGATACGCAGTATTTT. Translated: CASSLMASGMDTQYF.